One and the same sample provided the 23 T cell receptor beta chains below, sequenced in a study of T cells in Graves' hyperthyroidism and ophthalmopathy. Amplified TCR beta CDR3 regions came from RNA transcripts. A first-round RT-PCR of the TCR CDR3 used the HTBI primer set. In TCRdb, the multiplex PCR reads were re-called with MiXCR into one record per CDR3 protein. The profile shows hundreds of thousands of distinct CDR3 sequences, approximately 36% of them singletons. Sequencing was performed on blood. All receptors derive from a woman aged 40 to 49 with Graves' hyperthyroidism.

The rearrangement links TRBV5-5 to TRBJ2-7; D is unclear. CDR1 is SGHKS and CDR2 is YYEKEE in the germline V gene (reference sequence). The CDR3 length is 11 residues. V was cut by 1 base and J by 7 bases, with 6 bases left in between. CDR3 nucleotides: TGTGCCAGCAGCTTGTGGGGTGAGCAGTACTTC. As protein: CASSLWGEQYF.

The chain links TRBV27 to TRBJ1-2; TRBD1 matches at 7 bases. V was pared by 2 bases and J by 4 bases, with 7 bases of the junction left unmatched. CDR1 and CDR2 from the germline V gene are MNHEY and SMNVEV (reference sequence). CDR3 size: 15 residues. The CDR3 loop is CASSLETGPGYGYTF. CDR3 bases: TGTGCCAGCAGTTTAGAGACAGGGCCCGGCTATGGCTACACCTTC.

The rearrangement links TRBV28 to TRBJ1-2; D is unresolved. Germline V gene sequence: CDR1 MDHEN, CDR2 SYDVKM. CDR3 length equals 12 residues. V was cut by 7 bases and J by 3 bases, with 9 bases left in between. CDR3 DNA sequence: TGTGCCAGCACCGGATCCTACTATGGCTACACCTTC. As protein: CASTGSYYGYTF.

In this sample, this clonotype turned up many times. The gene calls are TRBV20-1 and TRBJ1-2, with a possible D match to TRBD1 (5 bases). V dropped 3 bases and J dropped 4 bases, with 12 bases sitting between them. This CDR3 spans 13 amino acids. Germline lookup yields CDR1 DFQATT and CDR2 SNEGSKA (reference sequence). The CDR3 nucleotides read TGCAGTGCTAGTGGGGGTTTGGGCTATGGCTACACCTTC. Its translation: CSASGGLGYGYTF.

V usage is TRBV12-3 or TRBV12-4 and J usage is TRBJ2-7; 13 nucleotides agree with TRBD2. The CDR3 length is 14 residues. V lost 5 bases to trimming and J lost 3 bases; unmatched junction nucleotides: 1. The CDR3 DNA reads TGTGCCAGCAGTGGACTAGCGGGAGACTACGAGCAGTACTTC. This sequence encodes CASSGLAGDYEQYF.

V and J are TRBV6-5 and TRBJ2-5, with a possible D match to TRBD1 (6 bases). V gave up 0 bases and J gave up 4 bases, with 12 bases separating them. The CDR3 totals 15 residues. Germline V gene sequence: CDR1 MNHEY, CDR2 SVGAGI. CDR3 sequence (DNA): TGTGCCAGCAGTTACTCGCAGGGGACGTTAGAGACCCAGTACTTC. This codes for CASSYSQGTLETQYF.

The genes are TRBV2 and TRBJ1-1; 7 bases are shared with TRBD1. The CDR3 is 18 residues long. The J segment lost 3 bases and the V segment lost 5 bases, leaving 18 bases of the junction unmatched. Germline V gene lookup returns CDR1 SNHLY and CDR2 FYNNEI. The CDR3 DNA reads TGTGCCAGCAGTTCCGCCGGGGCCATGACAGGGATGGACACTGAAGCTTTCTTT. It codes for CASSSAGAMTGMDTEAFF.

The rearrangement joins TRBV5-1 to TRBJ1-1; D call uncertain. There are 15 residues in the CDR3. The germline V gene has CDR1 SGHRS and CDR2 YFSETQ. Trimming left V 5 bases short and J 2 bases short, with 16 bases between. The CDR3 DNA sequence: TGCGCCAGCAGTGCTAGAACTAGTAGAAACACTGAAGCTTTCTTT. Translating gives CASSARTSRNTEAFF. The variable domain in full, with the rest retrieved from reference TRBV5-1 and TRBJ1-1, is KAGVTQTPRYLIKTRGQQVTLSCSPISGHRSVSWYQQTPGQGLQFLFEYFSETQRNKGNFPGRFSGRQFSNSRSEMNVSTLELGDSALYLCASSARTSRNTEAFFGQGTRLTVV.

This chain connects TRBV6-5 to TRBJ1-2; 7 bases map to TRBD1. This CDR3 is built from 15 residues. Germline CDR1 and CDR2: MNHEY and SVGAGI. Germline trimming cut 3 bases from V and 4 bases from J; bases unmatched to any gene: 8. The CDR3 coding sequence is TGTGCCAGCAGTTATCAGGGACAGTCGGGCTATGGCTACACCTTC. Amino acids: CASSYQGQSGYGYTF.

V gene TRBV29-1 combines with J gene TRBJ2-5; the match to TRBD2 covers 7 bases. The ends lost 8 bases at V and 2 bases at J; junction bases unmatched: 8. Germline CDR1 is SQVTM and CDR2 is ANQGSEA. The CDR3 contains 13 residues. CDR3 residues: CSLGREPQETQYF. The DNA for the CDR3 is TGCAGCTTGGGGAGGGAACCTCAAGAGACCCAGTACTTC.

Many counts were recorded for this clonotype. The chain carries TRBV19 and TRBJ1-2, with D perhaps TRBD1 (5 bases). CDR1 is LNHDA and CDR2 is SQIVND in the germline V gene (reference sequence). CDR3 length: 14 residues. Trimming removed 4 bases at V and 4 bases at J, with 13 bases between. DNA for the CDR3: TGTGCCAGTAGTACCCAGGGACTGGTCTATGGCTACACCTTC. It codes for CASSTQGLVYGYTF.

This clonotype occurred many times. The V and J genes are TRBV2 and TRBJ1-2; D gene unclear. CDR3 size: 12 residues. Trimming stripped 8 bases from V and 0 bases from J, with 7 bases between. Germline V lookup: CDR1 SNHLY, CDR2 FYNNEI. This CDR3 reads CASARTNYGYTF. The CDR3 coding sequence is TGTGCCAGCGCGAGGACTAACTATGGCTACACCTTC.

This clonotype was picked up one time. The genes are TRBV20-1 and TRBJ1-1, with TRBD1 matching over 12 bases. Germline CDR1 DFQATT, CDR2 SNEGSKA (reference sequence). The CDR3 totals 14 residues. V lost 1 base, J lost 4 bases, and 1 base stayed unmatched. The CDR3 protein is CSARVGQGATEAFF. Written as DNA, the CDR3 is TGCAGTGCTAGAGTGGGACAGGGGGCCACTGAAGCTTTCTTT.

This clonotype has only a few counts. The V gene is TRBV15, the J gene TRBJ1-4; maybe TRBD1 (5 bases). V was cut by 0 bases and J by 7 bases, with 12 bases left in between. The CDR3 length is 15 residues. Looked up from germline, CDR1 is LNHNV and CDR2 is YYDKDF (reference sequence). The CDR3 reads CATSRDPQGGEKLFF. CDR3 nucleotide sequence: TGTGCCACCAGCAGAGATCCCCAGGGTGGTGAAAAACTGTTTTTT.

This clonotype was recorded at least ten times. The chain carries TRBV10-3 and TRBJ1-3; 8 positions agree with TRBD1. V shed 5 bases, J shed 2 bases, and the junction held 20 bases outside the gene matches. Germline CDR1 and CDR2: ENHRY and SYGVKD. The CDR3 is 20 residues long. The CDR3 DNA reads TGTGCCATCAGTAAAAGGAATCATTTCCCGGGACAGGACACTGGAAACACCATATATTTT. This codes for CAISKRNHFPGQDTGNTIYF.

This clonotype was observed many times. V and J are TRBV7-3 and TRBJ2-2; perhaps TRBD2 as D (6 bases). There are 13 residues in the CDR3. The germline CDR1 and CDR2 sequences are SGHTA and FQGTGA. The V end was cut by 5 bases, the J end by 6 bases, with 10 bases between. This chain's CDR3 is CASSLRGSGELFF. CDR3 sequence (DNA): TGTGCCAGCAGCCTACGGGGGTCCGGGGAGCTGTTTTTT.

This clonotype was observed a few times. A much larger clone sits a single nucleotide away, making a read error possible. J is TRBJ1-1 and V is TRBV29-1; D possibly corresponds to TRBD1 (6 bases). CDR3 length equals 11 residues. Germline V gene sequence: CDR1 SQVTM, CDR2 ANQGSEA. The V and J ends lost 7 bases and 0 bases respectively, with 6 bases between them. In nucleotides, the CDR3 is TGCAGCGGACAGGTGAACACTGAAGCTTTCTTT. Translated: CSGQVNTEAFF. Filled out from reference TRBV29-1 and TRBJ1-1, the complete variable domain reads SAVISQKPSRDICQRGTSLTIQCQVDSQVTMMFWYRQQPGQSLTLIATANQGSEATYESGFVIDKFPISRPNLTFSTLTVSNMSPEDSSIYLCSGQVNTEAFFGQGTRLTVV.

This clonotype occurred a few times. The chain employs TRBV4-1 and TRBJ2-7; TRBD1 is a possible D gene (5 bases). Germline V gene lookup returns CDR1 MGHRA and CDR2 YSYEKL. V was clipped by 2 bases and J by 2 bases, with 16 bases between them. The CDR3 runs to 16 residues. CDR3 amino acids: CASSQRAQAETYEQYF. The CDR3 bases are TGCGCCAGCAGCCAACGGGCACAGGCCGAAACCTACGAGCAGTACTTC.

The gene calls are TRBV24-1 and TRBJ1-2; 7 bases are shared with TRBD1. The CDR3 is made up of 14 amino acids. Losses at the gene ends were 7 bases for V and 4 bases for J; bases not matched to a gene: 8. Germline CDR1 KGHDR, CDR2 SFDVKD. CDR3 in DNA: TGTGCCACCAGGGATGACAGGGATGCCTATGGCTACACCTTC. This sequence encodes CATRDDRDAYGYTF.

The sample holds many counts of this clonotype. This chain joins TRBV19 and TRBJ1-2; 7 nucleotides line up with TRBD1. This CDR3 region has 16 residues. Losses at the gene ends were 5 bases for V and 6 bases for J; bases not matched to a gene: 15. CDR1 is LNHDA and CDR2 is SQIVND in the germline V gene (reference sequence). The CDR3 DNA reads TGTGCCAGTAGTCCAACCCGGGACAGCTCCTATAATGGCTACACCTTC. The encoded protein is CASSPTRDSSYNGYTF.

The V gene is TRBV27, the J gene TRBJ2-7, with 9 bases matching TRBD1. J was trimmed by 6 bases and V by 5 bases; bases with no gene match: 8. The CDR3 length is 14 residues. Germline values: CDR1 MNHEY, CDR2 SMNVEV (reference sequence). The CDR3 spells CASSKGTGFGEQYF. The DNA of the CDR3 is TGTGCCAGCAGTAAAGGGACAGGGTTTGGCGAGCAGTACTTC.

This clonotype was picked up many times. V usage is TRBV20-1 and J usage is TRBJ1-6; the D is unclear. The germline gives CDR1 DFQATT, CDR2 SNEGSKA (reference sequence). Trimming took off 6 bases at V and 7 bases at J, with 13 bases between the two ends. The CDR3 totals 13 residues. In DNA, the CDR3 is TGCAGTGCCGGACGGCTGGAAAATTCACCCCTCCACTTT. Protein: CSAGRLENSPLHF.

The J gene is TRBJ2-7, the V gene TRBV20-1; 12 nucleotides align to TRBD1. Germline values: CDR1 DFQATT, CDR2 SNEGSKA (reference sequence). This CDR3 region has 15 residues. Trimming took 4 bases from V and 5 from J; bases not matched to a gene: 9. The CDR3 spells CSATMGQGAYDEQYF. The CDR3 nucleotides are TGCAGTGCTACAATGGGACAGGGGGCTTACGACGAGCAGTACTTC.